The 20 T cell receptor beta chains below were found in one sample sequenced in a study of OX40 agonist ivuxolimab in advanced cancers. Using immunoSEQ multiplex PCR, the repertoire was profiled, and TCRdb retains in-frame clones only, with some absent. The table records 32,000 or so clones, about four fifths of them present only once. This material consisted of CD4+ or CD8+ T cells sorted from blood, taken in a trial of the OX40 agonist ivuxolimab. These receptors came from an adult with an advanced solid tumor such as melanoma, head and neck, liver or kidney cancer.

The rearrangement uses TRBV6-4 and TRBJ2-2, with no clear D. The CDR3 is made up of 13 amino acids. V was cut by 2 bases and J by 5 bases, with 6 bases left in between. Per germline, CDR1 MRHNA and CDR2 SNTAGT. CDR3 bases: TGTGCCAGCAGTGACGGAAGAACCGGGGAGCTGTTTTTT. Translation: CASSDGRTGELFF.

The sample holds a few counts of this clone. The V and J genes are TRBV5-1 and TRBJ2-3, with a possible D match to TRBD2 (5 bases). The CDR3 has 14 amino acids. With 5 bases removed from V and 0 bases from J, the gap between germline ends came to 10 bases. Looked up from germline, CDR1 is SGHRS and CDR2 is YFSETQ. The CDR3 sequence is CASREAASTDTQYF. DNA for the CDR3: TGCGCCAGCAGGGAAGCGGCTAGCACAGATACGCAGTATTTT.

The J gene is TRBJ2-5, the V gene TRBV30; 7 bases match TRBD2. TRBJ2-7 explains the end of the DNA better; the J call may be wrong. Germline-derived CDR1 and CDR2 are GTSNPN and SVGIG (reference sequence). The length of the CDR3 is 13 residues. The CDR3 nucleotides read TGTGCCTGGAGTCCCGGGAGGCCGTACGAGCAGTACTTC. This gives the protein CAWSPGRPYEQYF.

J is TRBJ1-3 and V is TRBV7-7; no definite D call. The CDR3 extends over 15 amino acids. The V end was cut by 2 bases, the J end by 0 bases, with 8 bases between. CDR1 and CDR2 from the germline V gene are SSHAT and FNYEAQ (reference sequence). The CDR3 DNA is TGTGCCAGCAGCTTAAACCAGTTCTCTGGAAACACCATATATTTT. It specifies CASSLNQFSGNTIYF.

This clone came up once. J is TRBJ2-1 and V is TRBV19; D is possibly TRBD2 (5 bases). V lost 4 bases and J 4 bases, leaving 14 bases between the germline ends. This CDR3 comprises 15 residues. The V gene's germline CDR1 is LNHDA and CDR2 SQIVND (reference sequence). CDR3 in amino acids: CASSKSRRKYNEQFF. The CDR3 nucleotides are TGTGCCAGTAGTAAAAGCAGGAGGAAATACAATGAGCAGTTCTTC. Full variable domain (rest looked up from reference TRBV19 and TRBJ2-1): DGGITQSPKYLFRKEGQNVTLSCEQNLNHDAMYWYRQDPGQGLRLIYYSQIVNDFQKGDIAEGYSVSREKKESFPLTVTSAQKNPTAFYLCASSKSRRKYNEQFFGPGTRLTVL.

The rearrangement uses TRBV2 and TRBJ1-1; D gene uncertain. This CDR3 contains 13 residues. V lost 5 bases and J 1 base, leaving 8 bases between the germline ends. Germline V gene data show CDR1 as SNHLY and CDR2 as FYNNEI. CDR3 DNA: TGTGCCAGCAGTACGGACCGGAACACTGAAGCTTTCTTT. This gives the protein CASSTDRNTEAFF.

This clone was counted a single time. V usage is TRBV14 and J usage is TRBJ2-1; tentatively, D is TRBD1 (6 bases). CDR1 SGHDN and CDR2 FVKESK come from the germline V gene. The CDR3 is 14 residues long. V lost 3 bases and J lost 9, with 15 bases in between. The CDR3 sequence is CASSHLTGLSEQFF. As DNA, the CDR3 is TGTGCCAGCAGCCACCTTACAGGGTTGTCTGAGCAGTTCTTC.

The chain couples TRBV6-5 to TRBJ2-1, with 7 bases fitting TRBD2. This CDR3 region has 16 residues. V trimming: 0 bases; J trimming: 0 bases; junction bases outside the gene matches: 2. Germline lookup yields CDR1 MNHEY and CDR2 SVGAGI. CDR3 sequence reads: CASSYSAGRSYNEQFF. The CDR3 nucleotides are TGTGCCAGCAGTTACTCAGCGGGGCGCTCCTACAATGAGCAGTTCTTC.

This chain connects TRBV7-3 to TRBJ2-2; D unclear. This CDR3 spans 14 amino acids. Trimming cost V 5 bases and J 6 bases, with 13 bases left between them. The germline V gene encodes CDR1 SGHTA and CDR2 FQGTGA. CDR3 protein: CASSPSPVPGELFF. The CDR3 DNA follows: TGTGCCAGCAGCCCCTCCCCGGTCCCCGGGGAGCTGTTTTTT.

The chain is built from TRBV27 and TRBJ2-7, with D tentatively TRBD1 (6 bases). Trimming stripped 5 bases from V and 4 bases from J, with 33 bases between. The CDR3 length is 20 residues. The germline V gene has CDR1 MNHEY and CDR2 SMNVEV (reference sequence). The CDR3 DNA follows: TGTGCCAGCAGTCCCCGGACCGCAAGAGGACTCTGGGGGCCTAAATACGAGCAGTACTTC. Translation gives CASSPRTARGLWGPKYEQYF.

In its sample, this clone was seen a few times. This chain connects TRBV5-1 to TRBJ2-4; D is possibly TRBD2 (7 bases). Germline V lookup: CDR1 SGHRS, CDR2 YFSETQ. The CDR3 is made up of 15 amino acids. The V gene lost 1 base and the J gene lost 6 bases, with 14 bases spanning the gap. CDR3 bases: TGCGCCAGCAGCTTGCGCGGGGGCGGGGGAAACATTCAGTACTTC. Amino acids: CASSLRGGGGNIQYF. The full variable domain, with the rest looked up from reference TRBV5-1 and TRBJ2-4, is KAGVTQTPRYLIKTRGQQVTLSCSPISGHRSVSWYQQTPGQGLQFLFEYFSETQRNKGNFPGRFSGRQFSNSRSEMNVSTLELGDSALYLCASSLRGGGGNIQYFGAGTRLSVL.

The gene calls are TRBV25-1 and TRBJ1-5, with D unresolved. Trimming cost V 3 bases and J 0 bases, with 9 bases left between them. This CDR3 is built from 15 residues. Germline V CDR1 and CDR2: MGHDK, SYGVNS. The CDR3 sequence: CASSDEAHSNQPQHF. The CDR3, as DNA: TGTGCCAGCAGTGATGAGGCTCATAGCAATCAGCCCCAGCATTTT.

This sequence joins TRBV4-1 and TRBJ1-3; 8 bases map to TRBD1. The length of the CDR3 is 20 residues. The V gene end was trimmed by 1 base and the J gene end by 1 base; junction bases not matched to a gene: 15. Germline V gene lookup returns CDR1 MGHRA and CDR2 YSYEKL. CDR3 sequence (DNA): TGCGCCAGCAGCCAAGCGGTCCCAGGGGGCCTGTTTGGGTCTGGAAACACCATATATTTT. This translates into CASSQAVPGGLFGSGNTIYF.

This chain joins TRBV18 and TRBJ1-3; D may be TRBD1 (5 bases). This CDR3 is built from 16 residues. Trimming left V 4 bases short and J 0 bases short, with 13 bases between. Germline V gene sequence: CDR1 KGHSH, CDR2 LQKENI. CDR3 region: CASSRLTANSGNTIYF. As DNA, the CDR3 is TGTGCCAGCTCACGACTGACAGCGAACTCTGGAAACACCATATATTTT.

V and J are TRBV13 and TRBJ2-1; tentatively, D is TRBD1 or TRBD2 (5 bases each). The V gene lost 5 bases and the J gene lost 7 bases, with 18 bases spanning the gap. The CDR3 runs to 15 residues. CDR1 is PRHDT and CDR2 is FYEKMQ in the germline V gene (reference sequence). DNA for the CDR3: TGTGCCAGCAGCCCGCTGGGGGAATGGGTGAATGAGCAGTTCTTC. Translation gives CASSPLGEWVNEQFF. The complete variable domain, with remaining parts taken from reference TRBV13 and TRBJ2-1, reads AAGVIQSPRHLIKEKRETATLKCYPIPRHDTVYWYQQGPGQDPQFLISFYEKMQSDKGSIPDRFSAQQFSDYHSELNMSSLELGDSALYFCASSPLGEWVNEQFFGPGTRLTVL.

The chain links TRBV5-1 to TRBJ2-7; 7 bases fit TRBD2. Germline V gives CDR1 SGHRS, CDR2 YFSETQ. V lost 4 bases to trimming and J lost 3 bases; unmatched junction nucleotides: 19. This CDR3 comprises 18 residues. CDR3 sequence reads: CASSHGLVVGGLVYEQYF. The CDR3 DNA sequence: TGCGCCAGCAGCCACGGACTAGTTGTTGGAGGGCTTGTCTACGAGCAGTACTTC. Full variable domain (missing parts from reference TRBV5-1 and TRBJ2-7): KAGVTQTPRYLIKTRGQQVTLSCSPISGHRSVSWYQQTPGQGLQFLFEYFSETQRNKGNFPGRFSGRQFSNSRSEMNVSTLELGDSALYLCASSHGLVVGGLVYEQYFGPGTRLTVT.

This clone was counted a single time. This chain uses TRBV2 with TRBJ1-2; D call uncertain. Germline CDR1 reads SNHLY; CDR2 reads FYNNEI. Between the trimmed V and J ends, which lost 3 bases and 8 bases, there was a span of 13 bases. The CDR3 extends over 13 amino acids. The CDR3 here is CASSEVAARGYTF. In nucleotides, the CDR3 is TGTGCCAGCAGTGAGGTGGCAGCCCGGGGCTACACCTTC.

V gene TRBV28 combines with J gene TRBJ2-7; no clear D gene. The CDR3 loop spans 12 amino acids. Germline lookup yields CDR1 MDHEN and CDR2 SYDVKM. V was clipped by 4 bases and J by 1 base, with 5 bases between them. The CDR3 sequence is CASSSPSYEQYF. CDR3 bases: TGTGCCAGCAGTTCCCCATCCTACGAGCAGTACTTC.

The rearrangement uses TRBV5-4 and TRBJ1-5; no firm D call. Germline CDR1 reads SGHNT; CDR2 reads YYREEE (reference sequence). The CDR3 is 13 amino acids. Trimming removed 4 bases from V and 4 bases from J, with 9 bases in between. The CDR3 DNA follows: TGTGCCAGCAGCCCTGGCCTTAATCAGCCCCAGCATTTT. This codes for CASSPGLNQPQHF.

This clone was seen a single time. This sequence joins TRBV27 and TRBJ2-3, with TRBD2 identical over 8 bases. The CDR3 has 16 residues. The J segment lost 4 bases and the V segment lost 5 bases, leaving 11 bases of the junction unmatched. Per germline, CDR1 MNHEY and CDR2 SMNVEV (reference sequence). CDR3 sequence: CASSPLLGTRSDTQYF. Here the CDR3 DNA reads TGTGCCAGCAGTCCCCTGCTCGGGACTAGATCAGATACGCAGTATTTT.